The 17 T cell receptor beta chains presented below share a single source sample, sequenced in a study of blood T cells in healthy people across ages. A second 7 to 11 cycle PCR used barcoded and J-beta primers. TCRdb re-called the 5' RACE reads through MiXCR, storing one row per CDR3 protein. This sample carries about 900,000 distinct CDR3 sequences, roughly 48% of them seen once, and the ten largest clones take around 15%. The source material was blood. Receptors were obtained from a young man in good health.

The table lists this clonotype with many counts. The rearrangement joins TRBV4-3 to TRBJ2-3; weak D call: TRBD2 (6 bases). This CDR3 contains 15 residues. With 1 base removed from V and 0 bases from J, the gap between germline ends came to 8 bases. CDR1 LGHNA and CDR2 YSLEER come from the germline V gene. The CDR3 spells CASSQVGGSTDTQYF. As DNA, the CDR3 is TGCGCCAGCAGCCAAGTTGGGGGGAGCACAGATACGCAGTATTTT.

The V and J genes are TRBV3-1 and TRBJ2-1, with 11 bases identical to TRBD2. The V segment lost 0 bases and the J segment 15 bases; nucleotides outside the gene matches: 4. Germline V gene lookup returns CDR1 LGHDT and CDR2 YNNKEL (reference sequence). CDR3 length: 13 residues. CDR3 sequence (DNA): TGTGCCAGCAGCCAAGACCTAGCGGGGGGCCCGTTCTTC. Its translation is CASSQDLAGGPFF.

The chain carries TRBV7-3 and TRBJ2-1; D call uncertain. The CDR3 contains 17 residues. V lost 0 bases to trimming and J lost 6 bases, with 18 bases between them. The germline gives CDR1 SGHTA, CDR2 FQGTGA. The CDR3 coding sequence is TGTGCCAGCAGCTTAACGAGTAGGTCAGGACCCTTCAATGAGCAGTTCTTC. It is translated as CASSLTSRSGPFNEQFF.

The chain joins TRBV4-2 to TRBJ1-2; no definite D call. CDR3 length: 15 residues. Germline V gives CDR1 LGHNA, CDR2 YNFKEQ. Trimming pared 0 bases from V and 0 bases from J, leaving 8 bases between. CDR3 bases: TGTGCCAGCAGCCAAGATCTGCTAACTAACTATGGCTACACCTTC. Translation: CASSQDLLTNYGYTF.

In the case of this clonotype: With a much larger clone just one base away, this may be a read error. The chain employs TRBV3-1 and TRBJ2-4, with 8 bases fitting TRBD2. There are 17 residues in the CDR3. Germline V gene sequence: CDR1 LGHDT, CDR2 YNNKEL (reference sequence). The CDR3 DNA follows: TGTGCCAGCGGCCAAGAACCTAGCGGGTTAGCCAAAAACATTCAGTACTTC. Translated: CASGQEPSGLAKNIQYF. Combining the CDR3 with reference TRBV3-1 and TRBJ2-4 gives the whole variable domain DTAVSQTPKYLVTQMGNDKSIKCEQNLGHDTMYWYKQDSKKFLKIMFSYNNKELIINETVPNRFSPKSPDKAHLNLHINSLELGDSAVYFCASGQEPSGLAKNIQYFGAGTRLSVL.

This rearrangement joins TRBV12-3 or TRBV12-4 to TRBJ2-2; D gene ambiguous. Trimming removed 7 bases from V and 8 bases from J, with 17 bases in between. This CDR3 is built from 14 residues. CDR3 loop: CASTPDRLSGELFF. The CDR3 bases are TGTGCCAGCACCCCTGACCGGCTAAGTGGGGAGCTGTTTTTT.

The sample holds a few counts of this clonotype. An end of the junction differs from the germline gene, which may be a read error. CDR3: CSGGTERIRYF. In nucleotides, the CDR3 is TGCAGCGGGGGGACAGAGCGAATTCGGTACTTC. The gene calls are TRBV29-1 and TRBJ2-4; TRBD1 agrees at 7 bases. Germline CDR1 SQVTM, CDR2 ANQGSEA. The CDR3 totals 11 residues.

The chain links TRBV7-2 to TRBJ2-7, with 13 bases identical to TRBD2. CDR1 is SGHTA, CDR2 FQGNSA, per germline. The CDR3 contains 16 residues. Trimming took 4 bases from V and 3 from J; bases not matched to a gene: 6. The CDR3 loop is CASSSRTSGGRYEQYF. CDR3 in DNA: TGTGCCAGCAGCTCCAGGACTAGCGGGGGCCGCTACGAGCAGTACTTC.

The V call is TRBV20-1, the J call TRBJ1-6; TRBD1 is a possible D gene (5 bases). The germline V gene has CDR1 DFQATT and CDR2 SNEGSKA (reference sequence). The CDR3 loop spans 13 amino acids. V was pared by 6 bases and J by 3 bases, with 9 bases between. The CDR3 protein is CSATQGYNSPLHF. Written as DNA, the CDR3 is TGCAGTGCAACTCAGGGCTATAATTCACCCCTCCACTTT.

The rearrangement joins TRBV29-1 to TRBJ2-7, with D hard to call. Germline V gene lookup returns CDR1 SQVTM and CDR2 ANQGSEA. This CDR3 is built from 11 residues. The germline V and J ends were trimmed by 1 base and 7 bases, with 8 bases remaining between them. The CDR3 sequence: CSVEGMGEQYF. The CDR3 DNA reads TGCAGCGTTGAAGGGATGGGGGAGCAGTACTTC.

The sample holds a few counts of this clonotype. The V and J genes are TRBV25-1 and TRBJ1-2; D ambiguous. CDR1 MGHDK and CDR2 SYGVNS come from the germline V gene. With 3 bases removed from V and 8 bases from J, the gap between germline ends came to 13 bases. This CDR3 is built from 13 residues. CDR3 amino acids: CASSDLLTRGYTF. The CDR3 DNA reads TGTGCCAGCAGTGATCTGCTCACACGCGGCTACACCTTC.

The chain has TRBV7-9 and TRBJ2-1; D is possibly TRBD2 (7 bases). CDR3 length: 16 residues. The germline V gene encodes CDR1 SEHNR and CDR2 FQNEAQ (reference sequence). V was trimmed by 5 bases and J by 1 base, leaving 15 bases between them. Written as DNA, the CDR3 is TGTGCCAGCAGCCCTGGCGGGGGCCGATCCTACAATGAGCAGTTCTTC. Amino acids: CASSPGGGRSYNEQFF.

The sample holds a few counts of this clonotype. The chain combines TRBV7-9 with TRBJ2-1; D is uncertain. Looked up from germline, CDR1 is SEHNR and CDR2 is FQNEAQ (reference sequence). Trimming left V 6 bases short and J 10 bases short, with 13 bases between. This CDR3 comprises 12 residues. The CDR3: CASRTTWAEQFF. The CDR3 nucleotides read TGTGCCAGCAGAACTACGTGGGCCGAGCAGTTCTTC.

This clonotype was picked up a small number of times. V gene TRBV11-3 combines with J gene TRBJ2-1; 10 nucleotides align to TRBD1. The CDR3 extends over 15 amino acids. Germline V gene data show CDR1 as SGHNT and CDR2 as YENEEA. The ends lost 2 bases at V and 6 bases at J; junction bases unmatched: 4. CDR3 sequence reads: CASSLHGTGVNEQFF. DNA of the CDR3: TGTGCCAGCAGCTTACATGGGACAGGGGTCAATGAGCAGTTCTTC.

There are many counts of this clonotype. The gene calls are TRBV12-3 or TRBV12-4 and TRBJ1-6, with D perhaps matching TRBD1 (6 bases). Between the trimmed V and J ends, which lost 5 bases and 6 bases, there was a span of 14 bases. There are 15 residues in the CDR3. The CDR3 protein is CASSGDTPVNSPLHF. CDR3 in DNA: TGTGCCAGCAGTGGGGACACACCAGTTAATTCACCCCTCCACTTT.

This rearrangement joins TRBV4-2 to TRBJ2-1, with a tentative D call TRBD1 (6 bases). Trimming took 5 bases from V and 6 from J, leaving 17 bases between them. CDR3 length: 15 residues. CDR1 LGHNA and CDR2 YNFKEQ come from the germline V gene. CDR3 amino acids: CASSYETGESNEQFF. As DNA, the CDR3 is TGTGCCAGCAGCTACGAGACAGGAGAATCCAATGAGCAGTTCTTC.

This sequence joins TRBV6-5 and TRBJ2-1; perhaps TRBD2 as D (5 bases). Matching the DNA end better, TRBJ2-7 makes the J call doubtful. The CDR3 contains 15 residues. CDR1 and CDR2 (germline): MNHEY, SVGAGI. This chain's CDR3 is CASSYARGNTYEQYF. CDR3 DNA: TGTGCCAGCAGTTACGCGAGAGGGAACACCTACGAGCAGTACTTC.